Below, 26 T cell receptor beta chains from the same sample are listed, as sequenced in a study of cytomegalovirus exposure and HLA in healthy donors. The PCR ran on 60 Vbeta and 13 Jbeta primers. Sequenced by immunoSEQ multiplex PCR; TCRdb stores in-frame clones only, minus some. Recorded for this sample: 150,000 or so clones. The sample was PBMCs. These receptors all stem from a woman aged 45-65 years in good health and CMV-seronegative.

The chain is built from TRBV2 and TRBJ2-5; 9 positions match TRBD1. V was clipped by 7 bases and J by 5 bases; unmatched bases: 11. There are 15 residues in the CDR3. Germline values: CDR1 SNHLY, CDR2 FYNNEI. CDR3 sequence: CASKRTGDNQETQYF. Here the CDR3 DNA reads TGTGCCAGCAAGAGGACAGGGGACAATCAGGAGACCCAGTACTTC.

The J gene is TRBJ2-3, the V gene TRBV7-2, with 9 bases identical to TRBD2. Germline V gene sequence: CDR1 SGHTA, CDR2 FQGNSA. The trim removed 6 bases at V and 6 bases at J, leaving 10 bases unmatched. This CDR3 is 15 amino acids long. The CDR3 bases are TGTGCCAGCAGTTTGATTAGCGGGAGTACCGATACGCAGTATTTT. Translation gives CASSLISGSTDTQYF.

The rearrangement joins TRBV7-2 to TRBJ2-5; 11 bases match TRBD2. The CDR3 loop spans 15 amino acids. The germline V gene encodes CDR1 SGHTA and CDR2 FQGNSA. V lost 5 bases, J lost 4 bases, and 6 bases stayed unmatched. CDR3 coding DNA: TGTGCCAGCAGCCTTAGCGGGAGGGCCTCAGAGACCCAGTACTTC. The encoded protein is CASSLSGRASETQYF. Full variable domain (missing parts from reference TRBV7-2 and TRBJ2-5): GAGVSQSPSNKVTEKGKDVELRCDPISGHTALYWYRQSLGQGLEFLIYFQGNSAPDKSGLPSDRFSAERTGGSVSTLTIQRTQQEDSAVYLCASSLSGRASETQYFGPGTRLLVL.

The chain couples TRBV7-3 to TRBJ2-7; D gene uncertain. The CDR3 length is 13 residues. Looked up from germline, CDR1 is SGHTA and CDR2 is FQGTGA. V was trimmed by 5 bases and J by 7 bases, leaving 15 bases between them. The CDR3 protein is CASSVTALGEQYF. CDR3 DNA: TGTGCCAGCAGCGTCACAGCCCTCGGAGAGCAGTACTTC. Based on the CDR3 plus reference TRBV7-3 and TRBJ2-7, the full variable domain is GAGVSQTPSNKVTEKGKYVELRCDPISGHTALYWYRQSLGQGPEFLIYFQGTGAADDSGLPNDRFFAVRPEGSVSTLKIQRTERGDSAVYLCASSVTALGEQYFGPGTRLTVT.

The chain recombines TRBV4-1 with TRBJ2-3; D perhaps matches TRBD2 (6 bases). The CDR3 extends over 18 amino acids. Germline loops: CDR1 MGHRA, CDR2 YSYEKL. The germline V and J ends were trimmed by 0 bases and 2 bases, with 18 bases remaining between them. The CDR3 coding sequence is TGCGCCAGCAGCCAAGATAGGGTTGCAGCGGGTCTCACAGATACGCAGTATTTT. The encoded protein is CASSQDRVAAGLTDTQYF.

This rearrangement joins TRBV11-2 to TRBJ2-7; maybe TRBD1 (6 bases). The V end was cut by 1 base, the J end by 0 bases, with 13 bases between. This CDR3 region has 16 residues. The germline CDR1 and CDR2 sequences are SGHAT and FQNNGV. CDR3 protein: CASSLGPTGYSYEQYF. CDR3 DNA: TGTGCCAGCAGCTTAGGCCCGACAGGTTACTCCTACGAGCAGTACTTC.

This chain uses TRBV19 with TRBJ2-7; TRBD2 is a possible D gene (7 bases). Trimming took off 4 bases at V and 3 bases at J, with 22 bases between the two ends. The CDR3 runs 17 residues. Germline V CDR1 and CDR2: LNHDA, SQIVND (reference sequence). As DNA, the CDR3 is TGTGCCAGTAGTAGATTCGATGGGGGGGGCTATGACTACGAGCAGTACTTC. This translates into CASSRFDGGGYDYEQYF.

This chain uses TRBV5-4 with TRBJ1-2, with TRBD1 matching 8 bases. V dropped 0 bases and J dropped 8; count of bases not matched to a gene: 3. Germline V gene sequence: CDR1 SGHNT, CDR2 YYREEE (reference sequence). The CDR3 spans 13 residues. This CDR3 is CASSLAGGRGYTF. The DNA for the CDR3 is TGTGCCAGCAGCTTGGCAGGGGGCCGCGGCTACACCTTC. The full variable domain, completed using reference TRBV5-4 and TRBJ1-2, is ETGVTQSPTHLIKTRGQQVTLRCSSQSGHNTVSWYQQALGQGPQFIFQYYREEENGRGNFPPRFSGLQFPNYSSELNVNALELDDSALYLCASSLAGGRGYTFGSGTRLTVV.

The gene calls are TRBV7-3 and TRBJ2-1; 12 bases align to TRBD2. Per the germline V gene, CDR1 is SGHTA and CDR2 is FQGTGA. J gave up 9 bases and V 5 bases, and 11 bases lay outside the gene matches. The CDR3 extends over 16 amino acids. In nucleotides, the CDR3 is TGTGCCAGCAGCCTACGGACTAGCGGGATCATCGGTGAGCAGTTCTTC. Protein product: CASSLRTSGIIGEQFF.

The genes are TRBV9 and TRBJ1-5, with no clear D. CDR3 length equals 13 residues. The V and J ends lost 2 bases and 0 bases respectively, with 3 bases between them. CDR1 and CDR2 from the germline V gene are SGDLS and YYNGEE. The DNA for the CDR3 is TGTGCCAGCAGCGTTAATAGCAATCAGCCCCAGCATTTT. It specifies CASSVNSNQPQHF.

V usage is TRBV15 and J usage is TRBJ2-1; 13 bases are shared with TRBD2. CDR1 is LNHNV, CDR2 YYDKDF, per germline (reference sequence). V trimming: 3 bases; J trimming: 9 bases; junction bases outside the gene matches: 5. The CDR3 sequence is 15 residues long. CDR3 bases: TGTGCCACCAGCAGCCCGACTAGCGGGAGGACTGAGCAGTTCTTC. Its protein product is CATSSPTSGRTEQFF.

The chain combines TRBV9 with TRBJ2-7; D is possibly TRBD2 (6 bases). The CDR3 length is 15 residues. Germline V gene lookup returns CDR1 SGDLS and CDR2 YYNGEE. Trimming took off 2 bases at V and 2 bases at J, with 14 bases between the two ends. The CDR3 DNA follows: TGTGCCAGCAGCGTCGGAACCGGGAGAACCTACGAGCAGTACTTC. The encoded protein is CASSVGTGRTYEQYF.

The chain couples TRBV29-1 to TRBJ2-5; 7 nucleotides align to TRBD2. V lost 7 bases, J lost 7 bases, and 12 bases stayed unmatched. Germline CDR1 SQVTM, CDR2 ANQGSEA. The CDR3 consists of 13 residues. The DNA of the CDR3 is TGCAGCGGTTGGGCCCAGACGGGGGGGACCCAGTACTTC. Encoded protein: CSGWAQTGGTQYF.

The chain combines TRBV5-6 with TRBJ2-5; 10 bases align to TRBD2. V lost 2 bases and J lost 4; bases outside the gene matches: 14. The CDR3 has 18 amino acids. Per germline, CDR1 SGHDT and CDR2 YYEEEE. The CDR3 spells CASSLASGGFVESETQYF. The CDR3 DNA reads TGTGCCAGCAGCTTAGCTAGCGGGGGCTTCGTAGAGTCAGAGACCCAGTACTTC.

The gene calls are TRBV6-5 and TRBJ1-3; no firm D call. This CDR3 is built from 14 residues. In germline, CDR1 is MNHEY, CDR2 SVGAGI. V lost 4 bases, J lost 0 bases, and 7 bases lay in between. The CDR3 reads CASSSRVSGNTIYF. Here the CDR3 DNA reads TGTGCCAGCAGTTCGAGGGTCTCTGGAAACACCATATATTTT.

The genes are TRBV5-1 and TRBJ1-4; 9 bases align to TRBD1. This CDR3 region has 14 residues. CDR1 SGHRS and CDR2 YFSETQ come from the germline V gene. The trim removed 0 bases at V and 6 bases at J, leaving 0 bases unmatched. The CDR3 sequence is CASSLDRGHEKLFF. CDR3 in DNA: TGCGCCAGCAGCTTGGACAGGGGGCATGAAAAACTGTTTTTT.

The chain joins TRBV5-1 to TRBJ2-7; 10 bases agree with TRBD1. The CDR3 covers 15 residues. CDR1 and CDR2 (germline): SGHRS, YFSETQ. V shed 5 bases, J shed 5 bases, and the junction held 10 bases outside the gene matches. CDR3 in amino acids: CASSLGTGALDEQYF. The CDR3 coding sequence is TGCGCCAGCAGTCTCGGGACAGGGGCTCTCGACGAGCAGTACTTC. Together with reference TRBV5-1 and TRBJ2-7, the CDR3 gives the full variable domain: KAGVTQTPRYLIKTRGQQVTLSCSPISGHRSVSWYQQTPGQGLQFLFEYFSETQRNKGNFPGRFSGRQFSNSRSEMNVSTLELGDSALYLCASSLGTGALDEQYFGPGTRLTVT.

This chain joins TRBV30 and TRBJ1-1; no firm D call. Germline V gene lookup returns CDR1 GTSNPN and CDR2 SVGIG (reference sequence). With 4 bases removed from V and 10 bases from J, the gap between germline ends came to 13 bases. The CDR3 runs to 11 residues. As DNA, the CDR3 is TGTGCCTGGACCTCGTCCTCCAGAGCTTTCTTT. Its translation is CAWTSSSRAFF.

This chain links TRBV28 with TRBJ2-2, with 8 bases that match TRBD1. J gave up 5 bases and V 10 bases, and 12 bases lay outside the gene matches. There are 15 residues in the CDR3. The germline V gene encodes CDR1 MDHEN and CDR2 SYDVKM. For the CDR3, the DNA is TGTGCCACCCTTAGGAGTCAGGGGGCGACCGGGGAGCTGTTTTTT. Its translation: CATLRSQGATGELFF. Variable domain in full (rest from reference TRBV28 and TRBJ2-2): DVKVTQSSRYLVKRTGEKVFLECVQDMDHENMFWYRQDPGLGLRLIYFSYDVKMKEKGDIPEGYSVSREKKERFSLILESASTNQTSMYLCATLRSQGATGELFFGEGSRLTVL.

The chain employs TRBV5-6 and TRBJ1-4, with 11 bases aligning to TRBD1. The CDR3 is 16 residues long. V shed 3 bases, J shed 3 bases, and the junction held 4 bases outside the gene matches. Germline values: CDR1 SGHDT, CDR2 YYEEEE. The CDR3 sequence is CASSSGTGGANEKLFF. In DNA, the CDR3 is TGTGCCAGCAGCTCCGGGACAGGGGGGGCTAATGAAAAACTGTTTTTT.

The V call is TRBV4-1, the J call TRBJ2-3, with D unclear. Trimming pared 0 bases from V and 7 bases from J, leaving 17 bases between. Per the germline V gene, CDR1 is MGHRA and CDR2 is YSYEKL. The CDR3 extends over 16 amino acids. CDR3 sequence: CASSQDNRSPIYTQYF. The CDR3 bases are TGCGCCAGCAGCCAAGATAACAGAAGCCCAATTTATACGCAGTATTTT.

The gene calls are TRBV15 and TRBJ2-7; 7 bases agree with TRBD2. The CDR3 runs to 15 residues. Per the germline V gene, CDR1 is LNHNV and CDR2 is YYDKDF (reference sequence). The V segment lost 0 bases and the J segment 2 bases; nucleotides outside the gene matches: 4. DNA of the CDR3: TGTGCCACCAGCAGAGATATGGGGGGGACCTACGAGCAGTACTTC. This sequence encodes CATSRDMGGTYEQYF.

The CDR3 loop reads CASAEGTGQPQHF. CDR3 nucleotide sequence: TGTGCCAGCGCCGAGGGGACAGGACAGCCCCAGCATTTT. The rearrangement joins TRBV2 to TRBJ1-5; 8 nucleotides align to TRBD1. CDR3 length: 13 residues. Germline-derived CDR1 and CDR2 are SNHLY and FYNNEI. Germline trimming cut 8 bases from V and 7 bases from J; bases unmatched to any gene: 7.

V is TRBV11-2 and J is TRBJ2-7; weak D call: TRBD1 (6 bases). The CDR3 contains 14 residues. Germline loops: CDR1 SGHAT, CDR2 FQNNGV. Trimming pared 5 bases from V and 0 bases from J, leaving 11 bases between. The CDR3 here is CASSPGQLSYEQYF. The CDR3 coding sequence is TGTGCCAGCAGCCCCGGACAGCTCTCCTACGAGCAGTACTTC.

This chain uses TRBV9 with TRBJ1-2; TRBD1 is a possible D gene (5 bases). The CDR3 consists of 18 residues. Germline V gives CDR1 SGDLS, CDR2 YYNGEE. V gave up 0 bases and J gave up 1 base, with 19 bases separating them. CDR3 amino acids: CASSVASIYETDNYGYTF. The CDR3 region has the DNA TGTGCCAGCAGCGTAGCTTCTATATACGAGACAGATAACTATGGCTACACCTTC. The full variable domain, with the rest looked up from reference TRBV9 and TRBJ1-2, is DSGVTQTPKHLITATGQRVTLRCSPRSGDLSVYWYQQSLDQGLQFLIQYYNGEERAKGNILERFSAQQFPDLHSELNLSSLELGDSALYFCASSVASIYETDNYGYTFGSGTRLTVV.

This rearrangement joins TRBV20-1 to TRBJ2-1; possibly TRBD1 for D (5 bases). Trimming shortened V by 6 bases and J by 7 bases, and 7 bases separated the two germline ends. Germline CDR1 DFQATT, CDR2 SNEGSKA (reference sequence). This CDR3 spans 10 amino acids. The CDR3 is CSAQGNEQFF. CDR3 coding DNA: TGCAGTGCCCAGGGAAATGAGCAGTTCTTC.